This T cell receptor (beta chain) was captured by sequencing in a study of blood T cell dynamics during melanoma immunotherapy. Details on this clone: Its antigen is unknown.

Measured with immunoSEQ multiplex PCR; TCRdb has only the in-frame clones, and not every one. The sample has more than 11,000 clones, about nine tenths seen once. Study results and caveats: Unlike progressors, later disease-control patients had W3 repertoires gaining clonality or diversity. The study could not tell melanoma-specific clones from general immune activation.

The time point here: pre-treatment baseline. Patients had no prior systemic cancer treatment, immunosuppressants or other active cancers. Trimming pared 5 bases from V and 4 bases from J, leaving 11 bases between. Germline lookup yields CDR1 SGHVS and CDR2 FQNEAQ. The CDR3 totals 13 residues. The rearrangement joins TRBV7-8 to TRBJ1-2; weak D call: TRBD1 (6 bases). This clonotype was sampled from a human donor with melanoma. Sequences were derived from blood, sampled from a patient treated with checkpoint blockade. This CDR3 is CASSLGGSYGYTF. The CDR3 region has the DNA TGTGCCAGCAGCCTAGGGGGGAGCTATGGCTACACCTTC.